Sequencing of this TCR beta chain was carried out in a study of T-cell memory formation after mild COVID-19. Study-wide results and limits: Cross-reactive memory apparently joined, as some responding clones appeared in pre-infection memory.

A 5'RACE reaction primed in the constant segment made cDNA libraries of TCR alpha and TCR beta, and these carried sample barcodes and UMIs. TCRdb passed the 5' RACE reads through MiXCR, listing each CDR3 protein once. This sample has 400,000 to 550,000 distinct CDR3 sequences, with nearly 25% found just once. Remarks on this clonotype: What it binds is not known.

The sequenced sample consisted of PBMCs or a T cell subset sorted from them (not recorded which). The source of this sequence is an adult woman who had mild COVID-19 (a few samples of this study predate the infection). Cell type and time point are not known.

CDR3 region: CSAPDRNSGANVLTF. The CDR3 nucleotides read TGCAGTGCCCCGGACCGCAACTCTGGGGCCAACGTCCTGACTTTC. The V gene is TRBV20-1, the J gene TRBJ2-6; no reliable D call. The V gene's germline CDR1 is DFQATT and CDR2 SNEGSKA (reference sequence). CDR3 length: 15 residues. V shed 6 bases and J shed 0 bases, with 12 bases lying between them.